What follows are 27 T cell receptor beta chains derived from one specimen sequenced in a study of T-cell memory formation after mild COVID-19. TCRdb recomputed calls from the 5' RACE reads with MiXCR, one row per CDR3 protein. The table has roughly 450,000 distinct CDR3 sequences, around a sixth seen once. Sequencing was carried out using PBMCs or a T cell subset sorted from them (not recorded which). These receptors all stem from an adult woman who had mild COVID-19 (a few samples of this study predate the infection). Cell type and time point are not known.

This chain joins TRBV11-3 and TRBJ2-7, with 8 bases matching TRBD1. V gave up 5 bases and J gave up 3 bases; unmatched junction bases: 9. The germline V gene encodes CDR1 SGHNT and CDR2 YENEEA. CDR3 length: 15 residues. This CDR3 reads CASSTGRGPSYEQYF. CDR3 DNA sequence: TGTGCCAGCAGCACAGGCAGGGGGCCTAGCTACGAGCAGTACTTC.

The chain has TRBV4-3 and TRBJ2-2, with 10 bases aligning to TRBD2. V lost 1 base to trimming and J lost 3 bases; unmatched junction nucleotides: 5. Germline V gene data show CDR1 as LGHNA and CDR2 as YSLEER. The CDR3 length is 17 residues. The CDR3 DNA follows: TGCGCCAGCAGCCAAGTAGCGGGAGGACTCCACACCGGGGAGCTGTTTTTT. Amino acid sequence: CASSQVAGGLHTGELFF.

This clonotype was detected a few times. The chain links TRBV9 to TRBJ1-5; the match to TRBD1 covers 12 bases. The CDR3 covers 15 residues. From germline, CDR1 is SGDLS and CDR2 YYNGEE. After removal of 3 bases from V and 7 bases from J, the junction contained 5 bases not matched to a gene. CDR3 coding DNA: TGTGCCAGCAGCGCCGGGACAGGGGGCGGCCAGCCCCAGCATTTT. This sequence encodes CASSAGTGGGQPQHF. The variable domain in full, completed from reference TRBV9 and TRBJ1-5, reads DSGVTQTPKHLITATGQRVTLRCSPRSGDLSVYWYQQSLDQGLQFLIQYYNGEERAKGNILERFSAQQFPDLHSELNLSSLELGDSALYFCASSAGTGGGQPQHFGDGTRLSIL.

CDR3 DNA: TGTGCCAGCAGCTTAACGGTTGGACACGGGGAGACCCAGTACTTC. It translates to CASSLTVGHGETQYF. The rearrangement uses TRBV7-3 and TRBJ2-5; D possibly corresponds to TRBD1 (5 bases). The length of the CDR3 is 15 residues. Germline CDR1 is SGHTA and CDR2 is FQGTGA. Trimming took 0 bases from V and 5 from J, leaving 13 bases between them.

The genes are TRBV6-5 and TRBJ2-2; D may be TRBD2 (5 bases). This CDR3 comprises 13 residues. The germline V and J ends were trimmed by 7 bases and 6 bases, with 12 bases remaining between them. From germline, CDR1 is MNHEY and CDR2 SVGAGI. The CDR3 DNA reads TGTGCCAGCACTTATACCGGGGCCGGGGAGCTGTTTTTT. Its protein is CASTYTGAGELFF.

This sequence joins TRBV12-3 or TRBV12-4 and TRBJ1-5; TRBD1 is a possible D gene (5 bases). The CDR3 contains 15 residues. Between the trimmed V and J ends, which lost 5 bases and 4 bases, there was a span of 15 bases. CDR3 sequence: CASSPDRASNQPQHF. CDR3 coding DNA: TGTGCCAGCAGTCCCGACAGAGCCAGTAATCAGCCCCAGCATTTT.

This clonotype was found many times. The V gene is TRBV12-3 or TRBV12-4, the J gene TRBJ2-6, with D possibly matching TRBD1 (7 bases). The CDR3 is 16 amino acids. V was pared by 1 base and J by 3 bases, with 10 bases between. The DNA for the CDR3 is TGTGCCAGCAGTTTAGTGCAGGGGGGTGGGGCCAACGTCCTGACTTTC. Encoded protein: CASSLVQGGGANVLTF.

This clonotype was counted only a few times. The chain links TRBV7-2 to TRBJ2-5, with D perhaps matching TRBD2 (5 bases). This CDR3 is 14 amino acids long. V gave up 3 bases and J gave up 5 bases, with 13 bases separating them. Per the germline V gene, CDR1 is SGHTA and CDR2 is FQGNSA. As DNA, the CDR3 is TGTGCCAGCAGCTTCGGTTACGGGGATGAGACCCAGTACTTC. Protein sequence: CASSFGYGDETQYF. The complete variable domain, with remaining parts taken from reference TRBV7-2 and TRBJ2-5, reads GAGVSQSPSNKVTEKGKDVELRCDPISGHTALYWYRQSLGQGLEFLIYFQGNSAPDKSGLPSDRFSAERTGGSVSTLTIQRTQQEDSAVYLCASSFGYGDETQYFGPGTRLLVL.

The chain carries TRBV13 and TRBJ1-2; D unclear. The CDR3 covers 14 residues. In germline, CDR1 is PRHDT, CDR2 FYEKMQ (reference sequence). V lost 5 bases to trimming and J lost 3 bases, with 13 bases between them. The CDR3 sequence: CASSEEGGYYGYTF. As DNA, the CDR3 is TGTGCCAGCAGCGAGGAGGGTGGATACTATGGCTACACCTTC.

The table lists this clonotype with a count of one. The V and J genes are TRBV2 and TRBJ1-2; D is perhaps TRBD1 (5 bases). V gave up 6 bases and J gave up 2 bases, with 10 bases separating them. Germline V gives CDR1 SNHLY, CDR2 FYNNEI. This CDR3 spans 13 amino acids. The chain's CDR3 is CASRRQTNYGYTF. CDR3 nucleotide sequence: TGTGCCAGCAGGAGACAGACGAACTATGGCTACACCTTC.

This chain joins TRBV3-1 and TRBJ2-1; the D is unclear. This CDR3 contains 12 residues. Germline CDR1 and CDR2: LGHDT and YNNKEL (reference sequence). V was trimmed by 1 base and J by 9 bases, leaving 7 bases between them. CDR3 DNA: TGTGCCAGCAGCCAAGTAGGGATTGAGCAGTTCTTC. Protein product: CASSQVGIEQFF.

This clonotype showed up just a few times. J is TRBJ2-7 and V is TRBV7-9; D is possibly TRBD1 or TRBD2 (5 bases each). V lost 3 bases, J lost 2 bases, and 11 bases lay in between. The CDR3 extends over 14 amino acids. Germline CDR1 is SEHNR and CDR2 is FQNEAQ (reference sequence). As DNA, the CDR3 is TGTGCCAGCAGCTTCACGGGACCCCCCTACGAGCAGTACTTC. This sequence encodes CASSFTGPPYEQYF.

This clonotype was recorded at least ten times. The rearrangement uses TRBV9 and TRBJ1-1; D might be TRBD1 (6 bases). The CDR3 runs to 13 residues. V lost 7 bases and J 4 bases, leaving 14 bases between the germline ends. Germline V gives CDR1 SGDLS, CDR2 YYNGEE. CDR3 coding DNA: TGTGCCAGCGGCAAGGGGGTGGGCACTGAAGCTTTCTTT. Translated: CASGKGVGTEAFF.

The CDR3 sequence is CASSLDSGMLDTQYF. The CDR3 nucleotides read TGCGCCAGCAGCTTGGATAGCGGGATGTTAGATACGCAGTATTTT. The chain employs TRBV5-1 and TRBJ2-3; 8 positions match TRBD2. The trim removed 0 bases at V and 5 bases at J, leaving 5 bases unmatched. The CDR3 runs to 15 residues. Germline V gene data show CDR1 as SGHRS and CDR2 as YFSETQ.

This clonotype was recorded a few times. The chain has TRBV5-1 and TRBJ1-1; 9 nucleotides line up with TRBD1. This CDR3 is 13 amino acids long. CDR1 is SGHRS, CDR2 YFSETQ, per germline. The V and J ends lost 4 bases and 11 bases, in that order; junction bases with no gene match: 9. The CDR3 nucleotides read TGCGCCAGCAGCGAGGGACAGGGACGAGCGGCTTTCTTT. It is translated as CASSEGQGRAAFF.

The chain's CDR3 is CASSLPGVETQYF. CDR3 bases: TGTGCCAGCAGTTTACCGGGGGTGGAGACCCAGTACTTC. This chain connects TRBV12-3 or TRBV12-4 to TRBJ2-5; maybe TRBD2 (6 bases). The CDR3 runs 13 residues. V was cut by 2 bases and J by 5 bases, with 9 bases left in between.

This clonotype was detected a few times. DNA for the CDR3: TGTGCCAGCTCACCCCGGACTAGCGGGAGAGAGACCCAGTACTTC. The encoded protein is CASSPRTSGRETQYF. This chain uses TRBV18 with TRBJ2-5, with TRBD2 matching 13 bases. The CDR3 totals 15 residues. J lost 4 bases, V lost 3 bases, and 2 bases had no gene match. Germline CDR1 is KGHSH and CDR2 is LQKENI. Combining the CDR3 with reference TRBV18 and TRBJ2-5 gives the whole variable domain NAGVMQNPRHLVRRRGQEARLRCSPMKGHSHVYWYRQLPEEGLKFMVYLQKENIIDESGMPKERFSAEFPKEGPSILRIQQVVRGDSAAYFCASSPRTSGRETQYFGPGTRLLVL.

This clonotype was observed a few times. The V and J genes are TRBV6-6 and TRBJ1-4; 9 bases line up with TRBD1. Germline V CDR1 and CDR2: MNHNY, SVGAGI (reference sequence). J gave up 1 base and V 6 bases, and 12 bases lay outside the gene matches. The CDR3 has 18 amino acids. The CDR3 protein is CASSHRDREPLTNEKLFF. CDR3 nucleotide sequence: TGTGCCAGCAGCCACCGGGACAGGGAGCCCTTAACTAATGAAAAACTGTTTTTT.

The sample holds a few counts of this clonotype. The J gene is TRBJ1-1, the V gene TRBV12-3 or TRBV12-4, with D unclear. The CDR3 has 13 amino acids. The V gene lost 5 bases and the J gene lost 5 bases, with 12 bases spanning the gap. The CDR3 DNA is TGTGCCAGCAGTCCGGACGGGAGGACTGAAGCTTTCTTT. Its protein product is CASSPDGRTEAFF.

The chain uses TRBV12-3 or TRBV12-4 and TRBJ2-1, with 7 bases matching TRBD2. With V trimmed by 7 bases and J by 0 bases, 6 bases remained unmatched. The CDR3 length is 15 residues. The CDR3 here is CASKPAGSSYNEQFF. DNA of the CDR3: TGTGCCAGCAAACCAGCGGGGAGCTCCTACAATGAGCAGTTCTTC.

The J gene is TRBJ1-5, the V gene TRBV18; maybe TRBD1 (6 bases). From germline, CDR1 is KGHSH and CDR2 LQKENI. This CDR3 has 15 amino acids. V was pared by 1 base and J by 4 bases, with 11 bases between. CDR3 DNA sequence: TGTGCCAGCTCACCACTTGGACAGCGGAATCAGCCCCAGCATTTT. It is translated as CASSPLGQRNQPQHF. Full variable domain (outside the CDR3, taken from reference TRBV18 and TRBJ1-5): NAGVMQNPRHLVRRRGQEARLRCSPMKGHSHVYWYRQLPEEGLKFMVYLQKENIIDESGMPKERFSAEFPKEGPSILRIQQVVRGDSAAYFCASSPLGQRNQPQHFGDGTRLSIL.

This clonotype was detected only a few times. The V gene is TRBV7-2, the J gene TRBJ1-1, with D perhaps matching TRBD1 (6 bases). Germline V lookup: CDR1 SGHTA, CDR2 FQGNSA. This CDR3 spans 14 amino acids. Between the trimmed V and J ends, which lost 4 bases and 5 bases, there was a span of 14 bases. CDR3 residues: CASSSWGRETEAFF. The CDR3 nucleotides read TGTGCCAGCAGCTCGTGGGGGCGAGAAACTGAAGCTTTCTTT.

This clonotype was found a few times. The V and J genes are TRBV27 and TRBJ2-1; 8 positions agree with TRBD2. The CDR3 sequence is 19 residues long. V trimming: 0 bases; J trimming: 6 bases; junction bases outside the gene matches: 16. Germline-derived CDR1 and CDR2 are MNHEY and SMNVEV (reference sequence). Written as DNA, the CDR3 is TGTGCCAGCAGTTTATCGATACCGGGAGGGCCGGCCCCCTCCAATGAGCAGTTCTTC. Its protein product is CASSLSIPGGPAPSNEQFF.

This clonotype was seen only a few times. The chain uses TRBV6-5 and TRBJ1-2; 7 nucleotides agree with TRBD1. The CDR3 length is 14 residues. With 6 bases clipped from V and 1 base from J, the junction kept 5 bases outside the gene matches. The germline V gene has CDR1 MNHEY and CDR2 SVGAGI. The CDR3 reads CASRQQGFNYGYTF. The CDR3, as DNA: TGTGCCAGCAGACAACAGGGGTTTAACTATGGCTACACCTTC.

The gene calls are TRBV12-3 or TRBV12-4 and TRBJ2-2; TRBD1 matches 11 bases. The length of the CDR3 is 19 residues. With V trimmed by 2 bases and J by 1 base, 9 bases remained unmatched. The CDR3 is CASSLPDRGPLLNTGELFF. The DNA for the CDR3 is TGTGCCAGCAGTTTACCGGACAGGGGGCCCCTCCTGAACACCGGGGAGCTGTTTTTT.

The CDR3 region has the DNA TGTGCCAGTAGGACAGGGGGTGTGAACACTGAAGCTTTCTTT. Protein sequence: CASRTGGVNTEAFF. The chain is built from TRBV19 and TRBJ1-1, with TRBD1 identical over 9 bases. V was pared by 6 bases and J by 0 bases, with 2 bases of the junction left unmatched. Germline V gene data show CDR1 as LNHDA and CDR2 as SQIVND (reference sequence). This CDR3 contains 14 residues.

This CDR3 is CASSLDRGGWEKLFF. The CDR3 DNA reads as TGTGCCAGCAGCTTAGACAGGGGTGGTTGGGAAAAACTGTTTTTT. The chain uses TRBV7-8 and TRBJ1-4, with 7 bases matching TRBD1. Unmatched junction bases numbered 7, after V lost 1 base and J lost 8 bases. Germline V lookup: CDR1 SGHVS, CDR2 FQNEAQ. The CDR3 is 15 amino acids. Using reference TRBV7-8 and TRBJ1-4 for the parts outside the CDR3, the full variable domain is GAGVSQSPRYKVAKRGQDVALRCDPISGHVSLFWYQQALGQGPEFLTYFQNEAQLDKSGLPSDRFFAERPEGSVSTLKIQRTQQEDSAVYLCASSLDRGGWEKLFFGSGTQLSVL.